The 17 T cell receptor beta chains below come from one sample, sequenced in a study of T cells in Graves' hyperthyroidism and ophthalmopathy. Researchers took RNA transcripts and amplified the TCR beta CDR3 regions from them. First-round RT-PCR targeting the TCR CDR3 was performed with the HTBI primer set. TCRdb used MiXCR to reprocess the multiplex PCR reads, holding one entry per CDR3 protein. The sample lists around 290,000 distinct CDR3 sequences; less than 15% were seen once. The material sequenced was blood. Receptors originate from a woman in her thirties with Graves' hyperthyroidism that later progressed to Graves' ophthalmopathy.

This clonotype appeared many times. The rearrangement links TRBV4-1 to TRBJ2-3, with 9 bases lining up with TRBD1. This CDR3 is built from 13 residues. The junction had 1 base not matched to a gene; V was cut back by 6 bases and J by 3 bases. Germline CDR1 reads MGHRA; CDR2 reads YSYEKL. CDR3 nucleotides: TGCGCCAGCAGGGGACAGGGAACAGATACGCAGTATTTT. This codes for CASRGQGTDTQYF.

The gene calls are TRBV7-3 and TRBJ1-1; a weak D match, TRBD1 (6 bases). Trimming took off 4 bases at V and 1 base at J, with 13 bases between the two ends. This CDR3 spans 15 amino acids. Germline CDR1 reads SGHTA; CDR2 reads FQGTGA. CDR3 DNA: TGTGCCAGCAGCTACGATGGACAGACGAACACTGAAGCTTTCTTT. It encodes CASSYDGQTNTEAFF.

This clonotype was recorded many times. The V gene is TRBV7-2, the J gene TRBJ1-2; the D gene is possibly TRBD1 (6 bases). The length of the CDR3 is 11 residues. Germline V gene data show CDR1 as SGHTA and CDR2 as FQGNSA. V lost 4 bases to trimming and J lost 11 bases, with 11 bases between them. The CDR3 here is CASSSQGRYTF. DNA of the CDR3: TGTGCCAGCAGCTCCCAGGGGAGGTACACCTTC.

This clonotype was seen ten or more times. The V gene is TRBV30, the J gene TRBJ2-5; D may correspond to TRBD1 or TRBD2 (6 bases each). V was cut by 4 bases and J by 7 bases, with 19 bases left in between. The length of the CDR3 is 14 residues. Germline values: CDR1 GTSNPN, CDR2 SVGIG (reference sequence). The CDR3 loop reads CAWTAGHHKGTQYF. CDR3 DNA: TGTGCCTGGACTGCGGGACATCACAAGGGGACCCAGTACTTC.

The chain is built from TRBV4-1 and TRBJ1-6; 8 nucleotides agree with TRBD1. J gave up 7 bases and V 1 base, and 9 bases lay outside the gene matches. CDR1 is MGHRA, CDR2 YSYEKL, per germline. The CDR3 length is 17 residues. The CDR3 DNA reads TGCGCCAGCAGCCAAGGGGTTCAGGGGGCTGGAAATTCACCCCTCCACTTT. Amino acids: CASSQGVQGAGNSPLHF.

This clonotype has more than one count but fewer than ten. The CDR3 coding sequence is TGCAGTGCTAGAGCCGGGACAGGGGGGAACACTGAAGCTTTCTTT. It specifies CSARAGTGGNTEAFF. The chain recombines TRBV20-1 with TRBJ1-1; 11 bases are shared with TRBD1. The CDR3 is 15 amino acids. Germline values: CDR1 DFQATT, CDR2 SNEGSKA (reference sequence). Trimming cost V 1 base and J 1 base; bases outside gene matches: 2.

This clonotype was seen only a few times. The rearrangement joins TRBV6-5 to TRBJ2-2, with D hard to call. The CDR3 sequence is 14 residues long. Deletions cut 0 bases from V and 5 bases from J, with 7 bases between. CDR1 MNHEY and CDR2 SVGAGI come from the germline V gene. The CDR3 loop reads CASSYSKGTGELFF. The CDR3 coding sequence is TGTGCCAGCAGTTACTCGAAAGGGACCGGGGAGCTGTTTTTT.

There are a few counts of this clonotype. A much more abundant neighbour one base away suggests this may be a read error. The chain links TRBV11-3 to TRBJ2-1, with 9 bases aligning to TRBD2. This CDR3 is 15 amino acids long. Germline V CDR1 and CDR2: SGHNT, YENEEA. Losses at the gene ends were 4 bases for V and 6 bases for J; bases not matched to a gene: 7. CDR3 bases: TGTGCCAGCAGCTCGCGGGAGGGCCCCCGCAATGAGCAGTTCTTC. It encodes CASSSREGPRNEQFF.

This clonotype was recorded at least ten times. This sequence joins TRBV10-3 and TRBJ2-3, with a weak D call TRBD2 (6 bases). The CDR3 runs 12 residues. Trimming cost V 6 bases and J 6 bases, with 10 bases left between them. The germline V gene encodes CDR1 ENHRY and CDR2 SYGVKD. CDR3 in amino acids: CAIRGGGDTQYF. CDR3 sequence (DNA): TGTGCCATCAGGGGCGGAGGGGATACGCAGTATTTT.

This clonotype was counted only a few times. The CDR3 protein is CATDDGGDMLRTDTQYF. Written as DNA, the CDR3 is TGTGCCACAGACGACGGGGGGGACATGCTTCGAACAGATACGCAGTATTTT. The V call is TRBV15, the J call TRBJ2-3, with TRBD2 matching over 8 bases. Trimming cost V 9 bases and J 3 bases; bases outside gene matches: 17. Germline V CDR1 and CDR2: LNHNV, YYDKDF (reference sequence). The CDR3 contains 17 residues. Combining the CDR3 with reference TRBV15 and TRBJ2-3 gives the whole variable domain DAMVIQNPRYQVTQFGKPVTLSCSQTLNHNVMYWYQQKSSQAPKLLFHYYDKDFNNEADTPDNFQSRRPNTSFCFLDIRSPGLGDTAMYLCATDDGGDMLRTDTQYFGPGTRLTVL.

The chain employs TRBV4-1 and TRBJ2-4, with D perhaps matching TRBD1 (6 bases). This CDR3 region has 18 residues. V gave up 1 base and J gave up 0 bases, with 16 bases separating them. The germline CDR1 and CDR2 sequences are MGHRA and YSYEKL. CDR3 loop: CASSQGEQGRLAKNIQYF. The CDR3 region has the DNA TGCGCCAGCAGCCAAGGGGAACAGGGCCGTCTAGCCAAAAACATTCAGTACTTC.

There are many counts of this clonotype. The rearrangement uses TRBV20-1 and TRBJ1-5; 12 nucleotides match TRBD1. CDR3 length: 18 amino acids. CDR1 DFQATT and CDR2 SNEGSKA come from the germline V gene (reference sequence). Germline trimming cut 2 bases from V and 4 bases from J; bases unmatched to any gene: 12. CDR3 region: CSARTGTGGEGANQPQHF. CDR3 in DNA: TGCAGTGCTAGAACCGGGACAGGGGGCGAGGGAGCAAATCAGCCCCAGCATTTT.

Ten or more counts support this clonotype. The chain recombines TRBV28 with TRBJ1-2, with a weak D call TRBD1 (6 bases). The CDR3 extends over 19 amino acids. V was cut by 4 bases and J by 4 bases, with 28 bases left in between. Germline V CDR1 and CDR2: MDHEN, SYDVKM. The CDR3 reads CASSSNRGGLYRTFYGYTF. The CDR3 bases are TGTGCCAGCAGTTCGAATCGGGGGGGCTTATACCGCACTTTCTATGGCTACACCTTC.

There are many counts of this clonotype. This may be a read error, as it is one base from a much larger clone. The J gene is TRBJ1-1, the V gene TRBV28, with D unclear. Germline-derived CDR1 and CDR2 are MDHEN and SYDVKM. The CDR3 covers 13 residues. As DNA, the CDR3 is TGTGCCAGCAGTTTCGACGGGAACACTGAAACTTTCTTT. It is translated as CASSFDGNTETFF.

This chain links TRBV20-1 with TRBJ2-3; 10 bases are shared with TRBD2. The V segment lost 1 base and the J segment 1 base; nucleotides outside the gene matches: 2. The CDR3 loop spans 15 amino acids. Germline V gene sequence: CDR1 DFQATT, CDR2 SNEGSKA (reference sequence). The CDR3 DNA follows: TGCAGTGCTAGAGGGCTAGCGGGGGGCACAGATACGCAGTATTTT. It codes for CSARGLAGGTDTQYF.

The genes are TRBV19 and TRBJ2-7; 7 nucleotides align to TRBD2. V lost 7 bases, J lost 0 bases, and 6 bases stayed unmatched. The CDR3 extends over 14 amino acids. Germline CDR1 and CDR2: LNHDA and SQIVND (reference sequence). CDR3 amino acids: CASKGLPNSYEQYF. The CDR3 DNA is TGTGCCAGTAAGGGACTACCGAACTCCTACGAGCAGTACTTC.

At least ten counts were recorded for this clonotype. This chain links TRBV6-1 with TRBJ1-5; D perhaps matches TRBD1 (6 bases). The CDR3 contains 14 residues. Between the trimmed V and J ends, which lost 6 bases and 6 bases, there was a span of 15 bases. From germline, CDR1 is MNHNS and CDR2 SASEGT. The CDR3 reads CASRVNRDPQPQHF. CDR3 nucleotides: TGTGCCAGCAGAGTAAACAGGGATCCTCAGCCCCAGCATTTT.